Presented here are 20 T cell receptor beta chains from one specimen sequenced in a study of T cell responses to AZD1222 COVID-19 vaccine. The repertoire was sequenced with immunoSEQ multiplex PCR; TCRdb's copy has only in-frame clones and lacks some. The data hold around 100,000 clones, with 88% observed a single time. Specimen: peripheral blood, collected on day 0 of AZD1222 vaccination. These receptors were obtained from an adult in good health.

V usage is TRBV3-1 (or the pseudogene TRBV3-2) and J usage is TRBJ1-5; no reliable D call. The CDR3 is 15 residues long. Germline CDR1 reads LGHDT; CDR2 reads YNNKEL (reference sequence). V lost 0 bases and J lost 5, with 11 bases in between. CDR3 DNA sequence: TGTGCCAGCAGCCAAGATGGCGGGGTGCATCAGCCCCAGCATTTT. Encoded protein: CASSQDGGVHQPQHF.

The chain has TRBV11-3 and TRBJ1-1; possibly TRBD1 for D (6 bases). The CDR3 has 15 amino acids. V lost 2 bases to trimming and J lost 5 bases, with 15 bases between them. The germline V gene has CDR1 SGHNT and CDR2 YENEEA. Written as DNA, the CDR3 is TGTGCCAGCAGCTTACGTGGCAGGGGATGGACTGAAGCTTTCTTT. This codes for CASSLRGRGWTEAFF.

This chain joins TRBV19 and TRBJ1-5; tentative D call: TRBD1 (5 bases). The CDR3 spans 13 residues. The germline V gene encodes CDR1 LNHDA and CDR2 SQIVND (reference sequence). V was cut by 6 bases and J by 6 bases, with 12 bases left in between. CDR3: CASSPQGGQPQHF. The CDR3, as DNA: TGTGCCAGTAGCCCTCAGGGTGGTCAGCCCCAGCATTTT.

This clone was observed a few times. The V call is TRBV27, the J call TRBJ2-1; 9 nucleotides agree with TRBD2. The germline gives CDR1 MNHEY, CDR2 SMNVEV (reference sequence). This CDR3 region has 19 residues. Trimming took 4 bases from V and 0 from J; bases not matched to a gene: 13. CDR3 protein: CASSWSSGGRASSYNEQFF. In DNA form, the CDR3 reads TGTGCCAGCAGTTGGTCCTCTGGCGGGAGGGCCAGCTCCTACAATGAGCAGTTCTTC.

The V call is TRBV14, the J call TRBJ1-2; 7 bases fit TRBD1. The germline gives CDR1 SGHDN, CDR2 FVKESK. V shed 8 bases, J shed 3 bases, and the junction held 3 bases outside the gene matches. The CDR3 runs to 12 residues. The CDR3 here is CASPGQYYGYTF. Here the CDR3 DNA reads TGTGCCAGCCCGGGACAGTACTATGGCTACACCTTC. The entire variable domain, with the rest obtained from reference TRBV14 and TRBJ1-2, is as follows: EAGVTQFPSHSVIEKGQTVTLRCDPISGHDNLYWYRRVMGKEIKFLLHFVKESKQDESGMPNNRFLAERTGGTYSTLKVQPAELEDSGVYFCASPGQYYGYTFGSGTRLTVV.

CDR3 nucleotides: TGTGCCAGCAAGACTAGCGGGACAGCCGGGGAGCTGTTTTTT. Translation gives CASKTSGTAGELFF. The rearrangement joins TRBV6-4 to TRBJ2-2, with 11 bases identical to TRBD2. The CDR3 contains 14 residues. J gave up 6 bases and V 7 bases, and 4 bases lay outside the gene matches. The V gene's germline CDR1 is MRHNA and CDR2 SNTAGT.

J is TRBJ1-1 and V is TRBV24-1; a weak D match, TRBD1 (5 bases). V was trimmed by 3 bases and J by 3 bases, leaving 7 bases between them. Germline V gene lookup returns CDR1 KGHDR and CDR2 SFDVKD. The CDR3 extends over 13 amino acids. CDR3 amino acids: CATSDQGYTEAFF. The CDR3 region has the DNA TGTGCCACCAGTGATCAGGGCTACACTGAAGCTTTCTTT.

The rearrangement links TRBV18 to TRBJ2-7; 8 positions agree with TRBD2. Trimming removed 0 bases from V and 4 bases from J; junction bases left unmatched: 5. This CDR3 has 15 amino acids. Per the germline V gene, CDR1 is KGHSH and CDR2 is LQKENI. The CDR3 reads CASSPPGRAGYEQYF. The CDR3 DNA follows: TGTGCCAGCTCACCACCCGGGAGGGCCGGGTACGAGCAGTACTTC.

The chain couples TRBV4-3 to TRBJ1-1, with TRBD1 matching 8 bases. Germline CDR1 is LGHNA and CDR2 is YSLEER. J lost 5 bases, V lost 1 base, and 9 bases had no gene match. This CDR3 has 16 amino acids. The CDR3 sequence is CASSQAAGQVRTEAFF. The DNA for the CDR3 is TGCGCCAGCAGCCAAGCGGCGGGACAGGTTCGGACTGAAGCTTTCTTT.

This chain links TRBV7-2 with TRBJ2-5; possible D gene TRBD1, 5 bases. Trimming cost V 5 bases and J 2 bases, with 12 bases left between them. This CDR3 is 14 amino acids long. Per the germline V gene, CDR1 is SGHTA and CDR2 is FQGNSA. The CDR3 loop reads CASSRAGMQETQYF. The CDR3 DNA is TGTGCCAGCAGCCGGGCAGGGATGCAAGAGACCCAGTACTTC.

J is TRBJ1-2 and V is TRBV11-2; D gene ambiguous. Trimming pared 2 bases from V and 2 bases from J, leaving 6 bases between. This CDR3 is built from 13 residues. Germline assignment: CDR1 SGHAT and CDR2 FQNNGV. The chain's CDR3 is CASSLRRNYGYTF. The CDR3 DNA reads as TGTGCCAGCAGCTTACGGAGGAACTATGGCTACACCTTC.

Here the CDR3 reads CASSPPGQGGSYEQYF. The CDR3 DNA sequence: TGTGCCAGCAGCCCCCCAGGGCAGGGGGGTTCCTACGAGCAGTACTTC. This chain connects TRBV28 to TRBJ2-7, with D possibly matching TRBD1 (7 bases). V lost 6 bases, J lost 1 base, and 19 bases lay in between. The germline V gene has CDR1 MDHEN and CDR2 SYDVKM. This CDR3 has 16 residues.

The V gene is TRBV11-2, the J gene TRBJ2-4; 10 nucleotides agree with TRBD1. After removal of 2 bases from V and 2 bases from J, the junction contained 9 bases not matched to a gene. The CDR3 runs 18 residues. Germline loops: CDR1 SGHAT, CDR2 FQNNGV. The CDR3 coding sequence is TGTGCCAGCAGCTTAATTTCGGGACAGGGGAATTCCAAAAACATTCAGTACTTC. This encodes CASSLISGQGNSKNIQYF.

The chain has TRBV11-1 and TRBJ2-1, with D maybe TRBD1 (6 bases). Trimming took off 1 base at V and 8 bases at J, with 15 bases between the two ends. The germline CDR1 and CDR2 sequences are SGHAT and FQDESV (reference sequence). The length of the CDR3 is 15 residues. For the CDR3, the DNA is TGTGCCAGCAGCTTAGAGTCAACAGGGTTCGATGAGCAGTTCTTC. As protein: CASSLESTGFDEQFF.

This chain joins TRBV7-2 and TRBJ1-3; 7 nucleotides align to TRBD1. V lost 3 bases, J lost 2 bases, and 7 bases stayed unmatched. Germline V CDR1 and CDR2: SGHTA, FQGNSA. The CDR3 has 16 residues. CDR3 protein: CASSLGEGAAGNTIYF. The DNA for the CDR3 is TGTGCCAGCAGCTTGGGCGAGGGGGCTGCTGGAAACACCATATATTTT.

This chain joins TRBV27 and TRBJ2-3; the match to TRBD1 covers 10 bases. This CDR3 spans 15 amino acids. Germline CDR1 and CDR2: MNHEY and SMNVEV (reference sequence). V shed 3 bases and J 3 bases; nucleotides not matched to a gene: 3. This CDR3 is CASSLDRGLTDTQYF. The CDR3 nucleotides are TGTGCCAGCAGTTTGGACAGGGGGTTGACAGATACGCAGTATTTT.

The chain recombines TRBV28 with TRBJ2-7; D uncertain. V was shortened by 6 bases and J by 2 bases, with 11 bases between the two germline ends. This CDR3 is 13 amino acids long. Germline V gives CDR1 MDHEN, CDR2 SYDVKM. Written as DNA, the CDR3 is TGTGCCAGCAGGGGCGGAGAGACCTACGAGCAGTACTTC. It specifies CASRGGETYEQYF.

This clone has a single count. The chain links TRBV2 to TRBJ1-1; D remains ambiguous. Germline V gives CDR1 SNHLY, CDR2 FYNNEI. The CDR3 has 13 amino acids. Trimming took 3 bases from V and 1 from J, leaving 6 bases between them. CDR3 loop: CASSDGENTEAFF. For the CDR3, the DNA is TGTGCCAGCAGTGATGGAGAGAACACTGAAGCTTTCTTT.

CDR3 region: CAASFVADTQYF. DNA for the CDR3: TGTGCCGCGTCGTTTGTAGCAGATACGCAGTATTTT. The rearrangement links TRBV28 to TRBJ2-3, with D unresolved. CDR1 and CDR2 (germline): MDHEN, SYDVKM. The CDR3 length is 12 residues. V lost 11 bases and J lost 4, with 13 bases in between. Combining the CDR3 with reference TRBV28 and TRBJ2-3 gives the whole variable domain DVKVTQSSRYLVKRTGEKVFLECVQDMDHENMFWYRQDPGLGLRLIYFSYDVKMKEKGDIPEGYSVSREKKERFSLILESASTNQTSMYLCAASFVADTQYFGPGTRLTVL.

The V call is TRBV9, the J call TRBJ1-5, with D possibly matching TRBD1 (5 bases). V gave up 0 bases and J gave up 0 bases, with 19 bases separating them. This CDR3 is built from 19 residues. CDR1 and CDR2 from the germline V gene are SGDLS and YYNGEE. CDR3 DNA: TGTGCCAGCAGCGTAGCGGTGACAGTAGGATTTTATAGCAATCAGCCCCAGCATTTT. Translation: CASSVAVTVGFYSNQPQHF.